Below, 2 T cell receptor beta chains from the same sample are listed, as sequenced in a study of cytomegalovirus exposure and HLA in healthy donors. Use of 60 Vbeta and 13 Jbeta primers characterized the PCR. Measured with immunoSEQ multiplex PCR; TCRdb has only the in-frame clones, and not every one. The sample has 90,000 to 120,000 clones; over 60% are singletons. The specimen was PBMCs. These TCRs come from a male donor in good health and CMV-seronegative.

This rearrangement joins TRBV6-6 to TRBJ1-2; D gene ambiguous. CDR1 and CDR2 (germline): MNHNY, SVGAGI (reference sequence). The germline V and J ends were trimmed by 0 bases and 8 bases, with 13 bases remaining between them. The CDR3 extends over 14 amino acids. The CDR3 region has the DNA TGTGCCAGCAGTTACTCGGCCGCCGGGGAAGGCTACACCTTC. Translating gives CASSYSAAGEGYTF.

CDR3 residues: CASSGYGLAGIETQYF. The CDR3, as DNA: TGTGCCAGCAGTGGATATGGACTAGCGGGAATTGAGACCCAGTACTTC. The V call is TRBV2, the J call TRBJ2-5, with TRBD2 matching 12 bases. V lost 4 bases to trimming and J lost 5 bases; unmatched junction nucleotides: 8. This CDR3 is 16 amino acids long. CDR1 is SNHLY and CDR2 is FYNNEI in the germline V gene.